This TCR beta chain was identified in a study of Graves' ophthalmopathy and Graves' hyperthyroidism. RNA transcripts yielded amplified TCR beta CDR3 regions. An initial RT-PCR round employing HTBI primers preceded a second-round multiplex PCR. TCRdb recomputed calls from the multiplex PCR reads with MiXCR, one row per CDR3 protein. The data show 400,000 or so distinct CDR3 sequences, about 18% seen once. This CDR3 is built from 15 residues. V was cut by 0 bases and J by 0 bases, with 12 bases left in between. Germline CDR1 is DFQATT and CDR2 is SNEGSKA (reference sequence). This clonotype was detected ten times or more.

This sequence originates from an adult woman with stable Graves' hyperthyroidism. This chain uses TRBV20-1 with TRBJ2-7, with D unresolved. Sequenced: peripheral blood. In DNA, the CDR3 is TGCAGTGCTAGAGATTATCTGAATTCCTCCTACGAGCAGTACTTC. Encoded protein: CSARDYLNSSYEQYF.